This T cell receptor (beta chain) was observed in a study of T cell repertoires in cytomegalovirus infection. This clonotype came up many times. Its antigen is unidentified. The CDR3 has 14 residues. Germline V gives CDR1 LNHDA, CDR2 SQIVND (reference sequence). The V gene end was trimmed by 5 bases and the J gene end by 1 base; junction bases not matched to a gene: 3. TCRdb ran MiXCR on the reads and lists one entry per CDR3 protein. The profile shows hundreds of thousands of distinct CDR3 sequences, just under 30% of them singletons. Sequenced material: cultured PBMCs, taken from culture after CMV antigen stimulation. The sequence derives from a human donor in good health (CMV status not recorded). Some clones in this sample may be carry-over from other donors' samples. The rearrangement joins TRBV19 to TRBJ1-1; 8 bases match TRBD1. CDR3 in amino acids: CASSPGGTNTEAFF. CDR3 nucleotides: TGTGCCAGTAGTCCAGGGGGCACGAACACTGAAGCTTTCTTT.